The rows below give T cell receptor beta chains drawn from one sample of a study of cytomegalovirus exposure and HLA in healthy donors. The method was immunoSEQ multiplex PCR; TCRdb's version includes in-frame clones alone and lacks a portion of them. Of approximately 260,000 clones in the sample, 85% to 95% were seen once. Sequenced sample: PBMCs. The receptors here all came from a girl aged 2-15 years in good health and CMV-seronegative. CDR3s include the opening cysteine and the closing phenylalanine or tryptophan. Each record gives: V gene, clone size, CDR3 protein. Some rows have no size entry. The others give once, few or many, or a class for an expanded clone.

V: TRBV5-6; size: once; CDR3: CASRGAGILSRTFF
V: TRBV5-4; size: -; CDR3: CASSGTGVFFF
V: TRBV6-1; size: once; CDR3: CASSESPTGSQPQHF
V: TRBV23-1; size: -; CDR3: CASSRPGQEIMNTEAFF
V: TRBV11-3; size: once; CDR3: CASSFRQGLTKNIQYF
V: TRBV10-1; size: -; CDR3: CASSEGLIGSDEQFF
V: TRBV18; size: -; CDR3: CASSPPGLGYEQYF
V: TRBV19; size: once; CDR3: CASSPRADYEQYF
V: TRBV5-1; size: -; CDR3: CASSFRDTSYEQYF
V: TRBV5-4; size: -; CDR3: CASSSRDSDSGNTIYF
V: TRBV7-7; size: once; CDR3: CASSLTGGNGETQYF
V: TRBV10-2; size: -; CDR3: CASSDLRRSGASGVYEQYF
V: TRBV27; size: -; CDR3: CASSVGTGDAAYNEQFF
V: TRBV7-9; size: -; CDR3: CASSLGQGVNGYTF
V: TRBV5-1; size: -; CDR3: CASRTGPDTQYF
V: TRBV10-3; size: once; CDR3: CAIRQTGGPANYGYTF
V: TRBV25-1; size: -; CDR3: CASSGQGVEWTEAFF
V: TRBV27; size: -; CDR3: CASSLEVLGELFF
V: TRBV7-6; size: -; CDR3: CASSYSRGNEQFF
V: TRBV5-4; size: -; CDR3: CASSLETSNTGELFF
V: TRBV18; size: -; CDR3: CASSPPLLAGEQYF
V: TRBV5-4; size: -; CDR3: CASSPWGLAGADEQFF
V: TRBV6-6; size: -; CDR3: CASSYSDTSYEQYF
V: TRBV5-5; size: -; CDR3: CASSAGQSNQPQHF